This T cell receptor beta chain was recovered during a study of T cells after somatic rescue of genetic block (dated by TCRdb to the early 2020s). Study-wide context: What the study looked at was long-term robustness, specifically in a T-cell system that came about through somatic rescue of a genetic block in T-cell development.

The library came from the immunoSEQ multiplex PCR assay. Imported from immuneACCESS, the table was reduced by TCRdb to in-frame sequences with V and J called. These copies leave out some clones; in studies compared against another copy, an unresolved V gene accounts for under half, and the cause of the remainder is not known. This sample lists 15,000 or so clones; approximately 76% were detected once. The ten largest clones capture over 12% of the sample. In regard to this clone: The antigen it recognizes is unknown. No quality values exist for individual bases; no much larger clone is one base distant.

This sequence was found in a boy between 10 and 17 years old. Sequencing used peripheral blood mononuclear cells (PBMCs).

The CDR3 loop reads CASSLRVNEQFF. The DNA reads TGTGCCAGCAGCTTAAGGGTAAATGAGCAGTTCTTC. The chain was built from TRBV11-3 and TRBJ2-1, with no confident D gene call. Trimming at the junction amounts to 2 bases on V and 7 bases on J, and the germline ends lie 6 bases apart. The germline V gene supplies CDR1 SGHNT and CDR2 YENEEA. The CDR3 holds 12 amino acids from the cysteine to the phenylalanine. The retained sequence is limited to the CDR3, 36 bases, with the frame set at the first base.